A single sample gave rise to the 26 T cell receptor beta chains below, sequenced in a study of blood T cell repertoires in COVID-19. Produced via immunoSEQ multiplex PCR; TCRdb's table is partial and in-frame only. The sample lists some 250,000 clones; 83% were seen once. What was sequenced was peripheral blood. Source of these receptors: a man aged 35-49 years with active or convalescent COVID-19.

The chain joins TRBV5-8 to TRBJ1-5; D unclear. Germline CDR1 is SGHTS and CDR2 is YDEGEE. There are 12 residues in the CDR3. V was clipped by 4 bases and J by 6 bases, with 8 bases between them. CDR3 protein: CASSPLSQPQHF. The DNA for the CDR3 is TGTGCCAGCAGCCCCCTTAGTCAGCCCCAGCATTTT.

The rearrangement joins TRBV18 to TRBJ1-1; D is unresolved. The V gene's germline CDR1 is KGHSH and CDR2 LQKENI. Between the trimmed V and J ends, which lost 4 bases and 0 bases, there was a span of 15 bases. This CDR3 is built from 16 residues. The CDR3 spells CASSLPGFNMNTEAFF. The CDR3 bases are TGTGCCAGCTCACTTCCGGGGTTCAACATGAACACTGAAGCTTTCTTT. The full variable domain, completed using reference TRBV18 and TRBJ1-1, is NAGVMQNPRHLVRRRGQEARLRCSPMKGHSHVYWYRQLPEEGLKFMVYLQKENIIDESGMPKERFSAEFPKEGPSILRIQQVVRGDSAAYFCASSLPGFNMNTEAFFGQGTRLTVV.

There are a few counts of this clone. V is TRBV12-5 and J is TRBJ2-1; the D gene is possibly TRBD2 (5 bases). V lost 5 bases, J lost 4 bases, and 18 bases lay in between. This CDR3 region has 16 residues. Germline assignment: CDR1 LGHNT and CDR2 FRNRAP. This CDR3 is CASGPGLQFLYNEQFF. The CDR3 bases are TGTGCTAGTGGTCCAGGACTCCAATTCTTGTACAATGAGCAGTTCTTC.

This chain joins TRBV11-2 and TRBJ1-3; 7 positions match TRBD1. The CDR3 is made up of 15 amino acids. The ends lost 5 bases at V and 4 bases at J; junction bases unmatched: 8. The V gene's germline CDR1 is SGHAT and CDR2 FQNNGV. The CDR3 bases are TGTGCCAGCAGCGTTGACAGGGCGCGGGGAAACACCATATATTTT. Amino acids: CASSVDRARGNTIYF. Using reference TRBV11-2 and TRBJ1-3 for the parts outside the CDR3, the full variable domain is EAGVAQSPRYKIIEKRQSVAFWCNPISGHATLYWYQQILGQGPKLLIQFQNNGVVDDSQLPKDRFSAERLKGVDSTLKIQPAKLEDSAVYLCASSVDRARGNTIYFGEGSWLTVV.

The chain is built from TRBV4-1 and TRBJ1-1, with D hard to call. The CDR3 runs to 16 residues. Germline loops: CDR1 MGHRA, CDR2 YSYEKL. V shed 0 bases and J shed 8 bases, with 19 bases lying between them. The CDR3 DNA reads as TGCGCCAGCAGCCAAGACCTAGACACGGGCCTAGCCGAAGCTTTCTTT. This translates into CASSQDLDTGLAEAFF.

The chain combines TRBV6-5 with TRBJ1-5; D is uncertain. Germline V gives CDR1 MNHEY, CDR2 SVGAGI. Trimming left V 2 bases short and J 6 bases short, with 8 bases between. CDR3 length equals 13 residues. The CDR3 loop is CASSYANSQPQHF. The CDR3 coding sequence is TGTGCCAGCAGTTACGCAAACAGTCAGCCCCAGCATTTT.

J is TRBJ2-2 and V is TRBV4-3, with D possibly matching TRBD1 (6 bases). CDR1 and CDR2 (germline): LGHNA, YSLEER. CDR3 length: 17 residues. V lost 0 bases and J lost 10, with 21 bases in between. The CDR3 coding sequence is TGCGCCAGCAGCCAAGATTCAGGACAGACGGGTTTTGAGGAGCTGTTTTTT. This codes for CASSQDSGQTGFEELFF.

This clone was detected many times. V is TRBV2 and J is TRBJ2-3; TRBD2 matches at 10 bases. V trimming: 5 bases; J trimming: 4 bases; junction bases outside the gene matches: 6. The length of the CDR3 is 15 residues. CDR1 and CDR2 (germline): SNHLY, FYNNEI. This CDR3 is CASSLTSGHADTQYF. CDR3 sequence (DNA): TGTGCCAGCAGTTTGACTAGCGGGCACGCAGATACGCAGTATTTT.

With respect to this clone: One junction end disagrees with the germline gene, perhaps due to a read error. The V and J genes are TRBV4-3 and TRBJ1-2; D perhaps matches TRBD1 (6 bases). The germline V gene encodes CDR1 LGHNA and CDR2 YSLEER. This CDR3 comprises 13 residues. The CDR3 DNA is TGCGCCAGCAGCCGCACTACTGATACAGGGCAGAGATTC. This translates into CASSRTTDTGQRF.

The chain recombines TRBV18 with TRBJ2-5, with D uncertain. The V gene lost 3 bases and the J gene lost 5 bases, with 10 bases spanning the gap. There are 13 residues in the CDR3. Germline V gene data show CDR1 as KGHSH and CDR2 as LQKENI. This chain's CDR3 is CASSPAVGETQYF. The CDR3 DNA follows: TGTGCCAGCTCACCCGCCGTGGGCGAGACCCAGTACTTC.

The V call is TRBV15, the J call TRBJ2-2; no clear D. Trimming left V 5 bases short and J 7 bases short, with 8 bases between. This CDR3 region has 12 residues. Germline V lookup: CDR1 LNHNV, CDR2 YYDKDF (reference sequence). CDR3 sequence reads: CATSYSGGELFF. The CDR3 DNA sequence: TGTGCCACCAGCTATAGTGGCGGGGAGCTGTTTTTT.

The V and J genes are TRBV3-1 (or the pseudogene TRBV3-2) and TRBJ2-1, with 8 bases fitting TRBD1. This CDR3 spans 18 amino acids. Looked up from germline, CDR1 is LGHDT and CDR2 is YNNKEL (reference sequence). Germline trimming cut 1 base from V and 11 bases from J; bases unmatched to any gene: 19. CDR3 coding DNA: TGTGCCAGCAGCCAAGCTAGTTTGGGACAGGTGGGCCCACAAAAGCAGTTCTTC. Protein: CASSQASLGQVGPQKQFF.

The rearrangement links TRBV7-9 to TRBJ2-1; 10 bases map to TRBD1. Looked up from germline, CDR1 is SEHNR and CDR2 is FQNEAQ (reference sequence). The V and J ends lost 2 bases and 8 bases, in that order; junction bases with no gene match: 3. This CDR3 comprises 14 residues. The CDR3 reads CASSLLGTGDEQFF. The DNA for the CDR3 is TGTGCCAGCAGCTTACTGGGGACAGGGGATGAGCAGTTCTTC.

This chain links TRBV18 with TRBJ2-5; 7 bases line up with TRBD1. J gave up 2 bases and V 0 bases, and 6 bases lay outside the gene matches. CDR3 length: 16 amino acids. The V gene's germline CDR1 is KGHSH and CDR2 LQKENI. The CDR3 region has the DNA TGTGCCAGCTCACCACCGGGGACAGCTATACAAGAGACCCAGTACTTC. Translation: CASSPPGTAIQETQYF.

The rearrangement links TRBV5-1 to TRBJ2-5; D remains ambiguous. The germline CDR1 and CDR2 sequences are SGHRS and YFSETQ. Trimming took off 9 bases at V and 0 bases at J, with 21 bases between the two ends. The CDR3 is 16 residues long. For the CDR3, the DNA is TGCGCCAACATTAAAACACAGCTCAAAAACCAAGAGACCCAGTACTTC. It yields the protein CANIKTQLKNQETQYF.

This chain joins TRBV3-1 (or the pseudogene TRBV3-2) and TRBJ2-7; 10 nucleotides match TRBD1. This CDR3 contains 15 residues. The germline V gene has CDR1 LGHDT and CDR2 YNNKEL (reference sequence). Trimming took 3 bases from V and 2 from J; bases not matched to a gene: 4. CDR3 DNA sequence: TGTGCCAGCAGCCATGGGACAGGGGCCCCCTACGAGCAGTACTTC. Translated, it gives CASSHGTGAPYEQYF.

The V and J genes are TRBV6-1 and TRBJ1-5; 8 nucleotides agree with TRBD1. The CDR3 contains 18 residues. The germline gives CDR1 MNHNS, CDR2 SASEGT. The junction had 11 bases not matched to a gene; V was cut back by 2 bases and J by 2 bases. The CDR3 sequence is CASSEWTGRRIGNQPQHF. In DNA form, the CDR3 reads TGTGCCAGCAGTGAATGGACAGGGAGGAGAATAGGCAATCAGCCCCAGCATTTT.

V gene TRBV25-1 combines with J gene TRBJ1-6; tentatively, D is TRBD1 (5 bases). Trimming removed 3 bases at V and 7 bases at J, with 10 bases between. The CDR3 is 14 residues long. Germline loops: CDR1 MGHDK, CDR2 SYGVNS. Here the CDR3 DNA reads TGTGCCAGCAGTGACGCAGGGAGGAATTCACCCCTCCACTTT. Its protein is CASSDAGRNSPLHF. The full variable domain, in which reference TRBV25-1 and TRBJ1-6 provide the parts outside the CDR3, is EADIYQTPRYLVIGTGKKITLECSQTMGHDKMYWYQQDPGMELHLIHYSYGVNSTEKGDLSSESTVSRIRTEHFPLTLESARPSHTSQYLCASSDAGRNSPLHFGNGTRLTVT.

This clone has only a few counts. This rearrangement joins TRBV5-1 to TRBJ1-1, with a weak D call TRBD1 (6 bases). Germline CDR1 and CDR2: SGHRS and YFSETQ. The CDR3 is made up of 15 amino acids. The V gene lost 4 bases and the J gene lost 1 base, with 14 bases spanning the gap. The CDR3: CASSMTGPQNTEAFF. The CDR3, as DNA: TGCGCCAGCAGCATGACAGGTCCTCAGAACACTGAAGCTTTCTTT.

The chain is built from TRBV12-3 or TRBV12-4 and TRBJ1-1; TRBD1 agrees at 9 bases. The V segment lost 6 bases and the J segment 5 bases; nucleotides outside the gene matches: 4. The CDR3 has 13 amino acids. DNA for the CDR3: TGTGCCAGCAGCCCGGGACAGGGTACTGAAGCTTTCTTT. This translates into CASSPGQGTEAFF.

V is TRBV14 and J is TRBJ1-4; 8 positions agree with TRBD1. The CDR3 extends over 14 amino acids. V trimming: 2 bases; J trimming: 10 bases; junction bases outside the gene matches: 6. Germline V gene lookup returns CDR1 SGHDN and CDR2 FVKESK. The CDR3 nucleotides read TGTGCCAGCAGCCAACAGGGGGCCGCGTTAAAACTGTTTTTT. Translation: CASSQQGAALKLFF.

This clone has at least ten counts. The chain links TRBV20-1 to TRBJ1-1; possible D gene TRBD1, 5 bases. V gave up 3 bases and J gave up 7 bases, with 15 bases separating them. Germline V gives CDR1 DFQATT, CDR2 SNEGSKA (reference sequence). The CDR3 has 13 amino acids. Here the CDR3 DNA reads TGCAGTGCTAGTTTGGCAGGGCATGATGAAGCTTTCTTT. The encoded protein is CSASLAGHDEAFF.

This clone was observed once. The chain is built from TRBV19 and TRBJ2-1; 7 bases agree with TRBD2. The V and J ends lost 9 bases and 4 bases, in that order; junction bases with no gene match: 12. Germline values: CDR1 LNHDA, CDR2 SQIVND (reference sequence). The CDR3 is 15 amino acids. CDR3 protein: CASHRRGDRYNEQFF. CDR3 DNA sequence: TGTGCCAGCCACCGACGGGGGGATCGTTACAATGAGCAGTTCTTC.

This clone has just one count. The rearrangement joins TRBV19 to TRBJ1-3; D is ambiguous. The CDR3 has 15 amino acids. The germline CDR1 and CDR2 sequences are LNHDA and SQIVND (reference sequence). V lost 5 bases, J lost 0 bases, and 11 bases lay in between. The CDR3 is CASSPLATSGNTIYF. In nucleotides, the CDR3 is TGTGCCAGTAGTCCGTTGGCCACCTCTGGAAACACCATATATTTT.

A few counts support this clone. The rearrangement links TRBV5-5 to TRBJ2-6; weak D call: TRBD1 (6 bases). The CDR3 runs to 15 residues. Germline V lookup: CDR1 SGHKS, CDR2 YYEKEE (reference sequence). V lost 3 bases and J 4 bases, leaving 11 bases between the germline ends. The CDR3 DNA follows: TGTGCCAGCAGCTCTCCAGGGGTCGGGGCCAACGTCCTGACTTTC. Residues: CASSSPGVGANVLTF.

This CDR3 is CASSSGPRSGEAFF. The CDR3 DNA follows: TGTGCCAGCAGCTCCGGCCCGCGGTCCGGTGAAGCTTTCTTT. The chain combines TRBV11-3 with TRBJ1-1; no reliable D call. Looked up from germline, CDR1 is SGHNT and CDR2 is YENEEA. Trimming pared 4 bases from V and 7 bases from J, leaving 16 bases between. CDR3 size: 14 residues. Variable domain in full (rest from reference TRBV11-3 and TRBJ1-1): EAGVVQSPRYKIIEKKQPVAFWCNPISGHNTLYWYLQNLGQGPELLIRYENEEAVDDSQLPKDRFSAERLKGVDSTLKIQPAELGDSAVYLCASSSGPRSGEAFFGQGTRLTVV.